These 22 T cell receptor beta chains share one sample of origin, sequenced in a study of CD8 T cells in ankylosing spondylitis. TCRdb fed the 5' RACE reads into MiXCR, producing one record per CDR3 protein. The sample has about 340,000 distinct CDR3 sequences, 20% seen once. Sequences were obtained from blood, either unsorted or a sorted T cell fraction (not recorded which). These receptor sequences come from a male donor with ankylosing spondylitis or in good health (not recorded which).

This clonotype was detected many times. Relative to the germline gene, one junction end is altered; a read error may explain this. J is TRBJ2-2 and V is TRBV5-1; D is uncertain. The CDR3 is 12 amino acids. CDR1 SGHRS and CDR2 YFSETQ come from the germline V gene. DNA of the CDR3: TGTGCCAGCAGGCCGAACACCGGGGAGCTGTTTTTT. Protein product: CASRPNTGELFF.

This clonotype was detected a few times. The V and J genes are TRBV2 and TRBJ2-1; TRBD2 agrees at 11 bases. There are 17 residues in the CDR3. CDR1 and CDR2 (germline): SNHLY, FYNNEI. Trimming at V came to 2 bases and at J to 8 bases, leaving 11 bases not matched to a gene. The CDR3 nucleotides read TGTGCCAGCAGTGAAAACGTAGCGGGGGGGCCTAACTATGAGCAGTTCTTC. Translation: CASSENVAGGPNYEQFF.

V gene TRBV27 combines with J gene TRBJ2-7, with D hard to call. Germline V gene sequence: CDR1 MNHEY, CDR2 SMNVEV (reference sequence). The germline V and J ends were trimmed by 4 bases and 4 bases, with 17 bases remaining between them. The CDR3 is 15 residues long. The CDR3 DNA follows: TGTGCCAGCAGTTCCATGATGGGCAGTGTGTACGAGCAGTACTTC. Encoded protein: CASSSMMGSVYEQYF.

V is TRBV6-1 and J is TRBJ2-5, with unresolved D. V lost 7 bases and J 5 bases, leaving 8 bases between the germline ends. CDR1 MNHNS and CDR2 SASEGT come from the germline V gene. The CDR3 spans 11 residues. Here the CDR3 reads CASTEWETQYF. CDR3 coding DNA: TGTGCCAGCACGGAGTGGGAGACCCAGTACTTC.

This chain links TRBV7-9 with TRBJ1-1, with no clear D. Germline CDR1 SEHNR, CDR2 FQNEAQ (reference sequence). V lost 3 bases and J 0 bases, leaving 8 bases between the germline ends. There are 14 residues in the CDR3. This CDR3 is CASSLYGVNTEAFF. The CDR3 bases are TGTGCCAGCAGCTTGTATGGGGTGAACACTGAAGCTTTCTTT.

This clonotype was seen a handful of times. The chain is built from TRBV11-2 and TRBJ2-5; D perhaps matches TRBD2 (6 bases). The CDR3 runs to 15 residues. Between the trimmed V and J ends, which lost 1 base and 5 bases, there was a span of 14 bases. CDR1 SGHAT and CDR2 FQNNGV come from the germline V gene. As DNA, the CDR3 is TGTGCCAGCAGCTTAGGGGTCGGGGGTTTGGAGACCCAGTACTTC. Amino acids: CASSLGVGGLETQYF.

This chain joins TRBV21-1 and TRBJ1-2; the D call in the table, TRBD1, was not verified against the DNA. TRBV21-1 is tagged as a pseudogene. The CDR3 has 18 amino acids. The chain's CDR3 is CASSKLRDRGGRDYGYTF. The CDR3 region has the DNA TGTGCCAGCAGCAAGCTCCGGGACAGGGGCGGCAGGGACTATGGCTACACCTTC.

This clonotype was recorded many times. The chain recombines TRBV29-1 with TRBJ2-1; no clear D gene. There are 10 residues in the CDR3. The germline gives CDR1 SQVTM, CDR2 ANQGSEA. The CDR3 sequence: CSWAENEQFF. The DNA for the CDR3 is TGCAGTTGGGCGGAGAATGAGCAGTTCTTC.

J is TRBJ1-5 and V is TRBV12-3 or TRBV12-4; TRBD1 aligns across 8 bases. The trim removed 6 bases at V and 6 bases at J, leaving 7 bases unmatched. CDR3 length: 14 residues. The CDR3 reads CASSPQGAVQPQHF. The CDR3 DNA reads as TGTGCCAGCAGCCCGCAGGGGGCAGTTCAGCCCCAGCATTTT.

Only a few counts were recorded for this clonotype. The chain has TRBV27 and TRBJ2-7; no clear D gene. The germline gives CDR1 MNHEY, CDR2 SMNVEV (reference sequence). V lost 4 bases, J lost 7 bases, and 17 bases lay in between. This CDR3 contains 14 residues. In nucleotides, the CDR3 is TGTGCCAGCAGTTCCATAGGGTCGCTCTTAGAGCAGTACTTC. Its translation: CASSSIGSLLEQYF.

The genes are TRBV5-1 and TRBJ2-1; TRBD2 matches at 12 bases. The junction had 11 bases not matched to a gene; V was cut back by 1 base and J by 6 bases. Germline CDR1 and CDR2: SGHRS and YFSETQ. This CDR3 comprises 18 residues. In DNA, the CDR3 is TGCGCCAGCAGCTTGAGGCCTAGCGGGGGGGCCGGATTCAATGAGCAGTTCTTC. This translates into CASSLRPSGGAGFNEQFF. The entire variable domain, with the rest obtained from reference TRBV5-1 and TRBJ2-1, is as follows: KAGVTQTPRYLIKTRGQQVTLSCSPISGHRSVSWYQQTPGQGLQFLFEYFSETQRNKGNFPGRFSGRQFSNSRSEMNVSTLELGDSALYLCASSLRPSGGAGFNEQFFGPGTRLTVL.

This clonotype has just a few counts. J is TRBJ2-7 and V is TRBV7-2, with unresolved D. The ends were cut back, 4 bases at V and 2 bases at J, with 12 bases in the middle. This CDR3 region has 14 residues. Germline V gene data show CDR1 as SGHTA and CDR2 as FQGNSA. DNA of the CDR3: TGTGCCAGCAGCTACGGCCCAGGCACCTACGAGCAGTACTTC. Amino acid sequence: CASSYGPGTYEQYF.

The CDR3 reads CATSDHLRTPEQYF. CDR3 nucleotides: TGTGCCACCAGCGACCACCTTCGGACACCCGAGCAGTACTTC. The rearrangement joins TRBV15 to TRBJ2-7, with D tentatively TRBD1 (5 bases). V was shortened by 5 bases and J by 6 bases, with 17 bases between the two germline ends. Germline lookup yields CDR1 LNHNV and CDR2 YYDKDF (reference sequence). The CDR3 spans 14 residues.

V gene TRBV5-1 combines with J gene TRBJ1-2; TRBD1 agrees at 9 bases. The junction had 5 bases not matched to a gene; V was cut back by 4 bases and J by 1 base. The germline CDR1 and CDR2 sequences are SGHRS and YFSETQ. The CDR3 covers 15 residues. CDR3 protein: CASSPGTGLNYGYTF. In nucleotides, the CDR3 is TGCGCCAGCAGCCCCGGGACAGGGCTTAACTATGGCTACACCTTC.

The sample holds many counts of this clonotype. The rearrangement uses TRBV12-3 or TRBV12-4 and TRBJ2-2; D ambiguous. Deletions cut 2 bases from V and 0 bases from J, with 7 bases between. This CDR3 has 15 amino acids. CDR3 in DNA: TGTGCCAGCAGTTTATCTGGCGCGAACACCGGGGAGCTGTTTTTT. This codes for CASSLSGANTGELFF.

This clonotype was seen only a few times. The V gene is TRBV29-1, the J gene TRBJ2-5; TRBD2 agrees at 9 bases. The CDR3 totals 14 residues. The V segment lost 4 bases and the J segment 3 bases; nucleotides outside the gene matches: 6. Per germline, CDR1 SQVTM and CDR2 ANQGSEA. CDR3 amino acids: CSVGEERGEETQYF. CDR3 in DNA: TGCAGCGTTGGGGAGGAGCGGGGGGAAGAGACCCAGTACTTC.

This clonotype was recorded many times. The chain employs TRBV6-4 and TRBJ2-3, with 10 bases that match TRBD2. V gave up 5 bases and J gave up 2 bases; unmatched junction bases: 4. This CDR3 is built from 15 residues. CDR1 and CDR2 from the germline V gene are MRHNA and SNTAGT. This chain's CDR3 is CASSPSGGATDTQYF. The CDR3 nucleotides read TGTGCCAGCAGTCCCAGCGGGGGGGCCACAGATACGCAGTATTTT.

This clonotype was recorded a few times. The V call is TRBV27, the J call TRBJ2-1; D perhaps matches TRBD2 (5 bases). Germline V gene sequence: CDR1 MNHEY, CDR2 SMNVEV (reference sequence). Trimming took off 8 bases at V and 5 bases at J, with 19 bases between the two ends. The CDR3 is 15 amino acids. The chain's CDR3 is CASSSGEGWNNEQFF. As DNA, the CDR3 is TGTGCCAGCTCCTCTGGCGAGGGATGGAACAATGAGCAGTTCTTC.

This chain joins TRBV2 and TRBJ2-1; maybe TRBD1 (6 bases). Germline CDR1 reads SNHLY; CDR2 reads FYNNEI. The CDR3 contains 13 residues. Trimming took 11 bases from V and 5 from J, leaving 16 bases between them. In DNA, the CDR3 is TGTGCCCGATCCGGGACAAAGAACAATGAGCAGTTCTTC. This encodes CARSGTKNNEQFF.

The V and J genes are TRBV5-6 and TRBJ2-1; 7 bases fit TRBD1. Looked up from germline, CDR1 is SGHDT and CDR2 is YYEEEE. The CDR3 totals 14 residues. The J segment lost 9 bases and the V segment lost 4 bases, leaving 10 bases of the junction unmatched. The CDR3 here is CASSRTGRSLEQFF. The CDR3 DNA follows: TGTGCCAGCAGCCGGACAGGCCGGTCCCTTGAGCAGTTCTTC.

The chain joins TRBV2 to TRBJ2-7; the D gene could be TRBD1 or TRBD2 (5 bases each). This CDR3 comprises 14 residues. Germline CDR1 and CDR2: SNHLY and FYNNEI. V lost 1 base and J lost 0, with 7 bases in between. CDR3 sequence: CASSEVGVSYEQYF. For the CDR3, the DNA is TGTGCCAGCAGTGAAGTGGGGGTCTCCTACGAGCAGTACTTC.

The CDR3 nucleotides are TGTGCCAGCAGTTATCTACGGGAGAAAGCAGATACGCAGTATTTT. It is translated as CASSYLREKADTQYF. This chain links TRBV6-5 with TRBJ2-3; tentatively, D is TRBD2 (6 bases). The CDR3 consists of 15 residues. Looked up from germline, CDR1 is MNHEY and CDR2 is SVGAGI. V was trimmed by 3 bases and J by 4 bases, leaving 14 bases between them.